These 2 T cell receptor beta chains originate from one sample sequenced in a study of Graves' ophthalmopathy and Graves' hyperthyroidism. RNA served as the template for amplifying TCR beta CDR3 regions. An initial RT-PCR round employing HTBI primers preceded a second-round multiplex PCR. TCRdb reanalysed the multiplex PCR reads using MiXCR and keeps one entry per CDR3 protein. The table has around 1.1 million distinct CDR3 sequences, roughly 35% seen once. Sequencing input: peripheral blood or thyroid tissue (not recorded which). All receptors come from an adult man with Graves' hyperthyroidism.

This chain connects TRBV11-2 to TRBJ2-7; 8 positions match TRBD2. Per germline, CDR1 SGHAT and CDR2 FQNNGV. This CDR3 region has 19 residues. Trimming at V came to 8 bases and at J to 7 bases, leaving 28 bases not matched to a gene. CDR3 bases: TGTGCCAGCTCAACCGGGGGGCGCGGGGCGGGAGGACTCTACAATGAGCAGTACTTC. Encoded protein: CASSTGGRGAGGLYNEQYF.

This clonotype was seen ten or more times. The V gene is TRBV4-3, the J gene TRBJ2-7; 7 bases agree with TRBD1. J lost 3 bases, V lost 2 bases, and 10 bases had no gene match. The CDR3 covers 16 residues. The V gene's germline CDR1 is LGHNA and CDR2 YSLEER. CDR3: CASSQLDNRGHYEQYF. For the CDR3, the DNA is TGCGCCAGCAGCCAACTGGATAACAGGGGACACTACGAGCAGTACTTC.